The T cell receptor (beta chain) described here comes from a study of early T cells in non-severe SARS-CoV-2 infection. Overall study: Sequencing of unsorted whole blood was done on bulk RNA, leaving chains unpaired.

Tagging with unique molecular identifiers was applied to individual cDNA molecules. TCRdb passed the 5' RACE reads through MiXCR, listing each CDR3 protein once. The sample comprises fewer than 35,000 distinct CDR3 sequences, 4.4% of which are singletons, and over 10% rests with the top ten. This clonotype was seen ten or more times. As yet, its antigen is unknown. The V gene's germline CDR1 is SEHNR and CDR2 FQNEAQ (reference sequence). The J segment lost 5 bases and the V segment lost 2 bases, leaving 6 bases of the junction unmatched. This CDR3 region has 16 residues. General study results and limits: Sequences matched to VDJdb favored anti-spike CD8 responses, while private and CD4 specificities were missed.

This sequence joins TRBV7-9 and TRBJ2-2, with 9 nucleotides matching TRBD1. This TCR derives from an adult who was a healthcare worker with PCR-confirmed SARS-CoV-2 infection or an uninfected control (not recorded which). The source material was whole blood. The CDR3 region is CASSLNRGRGTGELFF. CDR3 coding DNA: TGTGCCAGCAGCTTAAACAGGGGGCGCGGGACCGGGGAGCTGTTTTTT.